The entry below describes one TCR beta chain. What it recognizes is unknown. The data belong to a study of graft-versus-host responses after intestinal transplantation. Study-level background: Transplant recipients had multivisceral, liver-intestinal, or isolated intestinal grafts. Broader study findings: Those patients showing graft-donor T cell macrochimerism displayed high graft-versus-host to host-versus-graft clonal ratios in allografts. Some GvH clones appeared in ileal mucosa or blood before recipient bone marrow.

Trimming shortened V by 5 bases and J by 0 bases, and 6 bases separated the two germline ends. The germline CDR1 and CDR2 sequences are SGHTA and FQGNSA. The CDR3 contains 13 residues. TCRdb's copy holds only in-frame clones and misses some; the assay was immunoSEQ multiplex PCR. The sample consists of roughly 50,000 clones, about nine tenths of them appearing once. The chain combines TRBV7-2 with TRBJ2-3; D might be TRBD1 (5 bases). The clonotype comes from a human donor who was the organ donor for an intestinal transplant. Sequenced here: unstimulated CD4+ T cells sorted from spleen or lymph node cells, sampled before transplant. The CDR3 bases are TGTGCCAGCAGCAGGGGCAGCACAGATACGCAGTATTTT. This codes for CASSRGSTDTQYF.